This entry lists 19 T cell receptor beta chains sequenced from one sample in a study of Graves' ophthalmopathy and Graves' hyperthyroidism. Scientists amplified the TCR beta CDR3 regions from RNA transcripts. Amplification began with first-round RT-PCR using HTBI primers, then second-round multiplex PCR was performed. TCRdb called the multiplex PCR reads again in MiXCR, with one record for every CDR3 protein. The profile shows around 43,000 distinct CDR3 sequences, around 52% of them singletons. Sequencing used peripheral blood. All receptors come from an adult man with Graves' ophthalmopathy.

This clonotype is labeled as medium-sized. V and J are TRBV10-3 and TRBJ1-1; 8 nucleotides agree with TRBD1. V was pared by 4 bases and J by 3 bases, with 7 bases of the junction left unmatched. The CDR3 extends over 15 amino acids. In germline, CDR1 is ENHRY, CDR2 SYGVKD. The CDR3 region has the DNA TGTGCCATCAGTGGTCAGGGGGCAGGGGACACTGAAGCTTTCTTT. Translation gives CAISGQGAGDTEAFF.

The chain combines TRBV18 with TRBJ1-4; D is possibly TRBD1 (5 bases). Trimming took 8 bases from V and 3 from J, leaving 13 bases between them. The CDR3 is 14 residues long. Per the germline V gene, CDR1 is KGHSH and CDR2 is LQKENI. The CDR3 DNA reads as TGTGCCAGCCACCAGGGCCTGCCTAATGAAAAACTGTTTTTT. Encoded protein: CASHQGLPNEKLFF.

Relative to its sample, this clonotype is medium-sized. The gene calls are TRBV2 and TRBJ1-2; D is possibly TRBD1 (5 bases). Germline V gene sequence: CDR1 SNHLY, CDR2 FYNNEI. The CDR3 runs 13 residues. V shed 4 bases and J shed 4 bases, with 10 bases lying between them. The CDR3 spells CASSVRGTYGYTF. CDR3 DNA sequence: TGTGCCAGCAGTGTCCGGGGCACCTATGGCTACACCTTC.

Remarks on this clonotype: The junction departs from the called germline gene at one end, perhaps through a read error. In DNA, the CDR3 is TGTGCCGGTAGTATTCAGAGCAGCTCCTACAATGAGCAGCTCTTC. It specifies CAGSIQSSSYNEQLF. The chain links TRBV19 to TRBJ2-1; D is undetermined. Germline lookup yields CDR1 LNHDA and CDR2 SQIVND (reference sequence). This CDR3 has 15 amino acids.

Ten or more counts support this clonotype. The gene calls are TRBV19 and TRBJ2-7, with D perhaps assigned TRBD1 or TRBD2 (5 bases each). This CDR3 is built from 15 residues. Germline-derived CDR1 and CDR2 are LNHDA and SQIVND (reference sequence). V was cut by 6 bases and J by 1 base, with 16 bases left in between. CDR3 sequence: CASSVGTSLSYEQYF. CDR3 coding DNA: TGTGCCAGTAGCGTGGGGACCTCTTTGTCCTACGAGCAGTACTTC.

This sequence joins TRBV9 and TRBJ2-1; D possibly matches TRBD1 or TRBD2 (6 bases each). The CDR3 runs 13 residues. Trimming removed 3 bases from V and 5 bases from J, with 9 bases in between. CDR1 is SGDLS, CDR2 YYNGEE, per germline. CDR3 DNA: TGTGCCAGCAGCGGGGGGGCCAACAATGAGCAGTTCTTC. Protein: CASSGGANNEQFF.

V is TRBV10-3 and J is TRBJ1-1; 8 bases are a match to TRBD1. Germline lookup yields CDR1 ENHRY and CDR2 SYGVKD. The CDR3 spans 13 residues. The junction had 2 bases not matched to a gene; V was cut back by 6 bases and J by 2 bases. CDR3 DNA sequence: TGTGCCATCAGCGGACAGGGTAACACTGAAGCTTTCTTT. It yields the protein CAISGQGNTEAFF.

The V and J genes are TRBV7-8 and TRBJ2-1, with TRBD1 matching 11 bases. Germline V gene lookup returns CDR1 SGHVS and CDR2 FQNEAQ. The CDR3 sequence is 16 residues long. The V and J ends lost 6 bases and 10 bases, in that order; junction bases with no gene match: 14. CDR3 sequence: CASRDRGLSRTGEQFF. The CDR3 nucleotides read TGTGCCAGCAGGGACAGGGGGCTAAGTCGCACCGGGGAGCAGTTCTTC.

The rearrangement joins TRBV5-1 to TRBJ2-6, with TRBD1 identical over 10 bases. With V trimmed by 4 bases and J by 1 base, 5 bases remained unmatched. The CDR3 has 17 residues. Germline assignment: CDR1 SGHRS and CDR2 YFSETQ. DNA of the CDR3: TGCGCCAGCAGCCCGGACAGGGGGTTGTCTGGGGCCAACGTCCTGACTTTC. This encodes CASSPDRGLSGANVLTF.

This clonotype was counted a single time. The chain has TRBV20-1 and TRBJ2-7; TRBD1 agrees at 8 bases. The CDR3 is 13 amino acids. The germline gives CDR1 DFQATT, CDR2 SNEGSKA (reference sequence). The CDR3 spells CRATGDTSYEQYF. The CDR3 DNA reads TGCAGGGCGACAGGGGATACTTCCTACGAGCAGTACTTC.

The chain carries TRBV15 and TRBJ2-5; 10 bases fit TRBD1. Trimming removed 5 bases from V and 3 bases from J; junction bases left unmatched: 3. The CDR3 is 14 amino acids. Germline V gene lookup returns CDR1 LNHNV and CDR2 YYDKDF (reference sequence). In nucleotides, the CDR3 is TGTGCCACCAGCCAGACAGGGGGCGAAGAGACCCAGTACTTC. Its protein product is CATSQTGGEETQYF.

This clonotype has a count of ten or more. This chain's CDR3 is CSARVSQQARSRGYTF. The CDR3 bases are TGCAGTGCTAGAGTTTCCCAACAGGCCCGTTCGCGGGGCTACACCTTC. The chain uses TRBV20-1 and TRBJ1-2, with a weak D call TRBD1 (5 bases). Per germline, CDR1 DFQATT and CDR2 SNEGSKA (reference sequence). The CDR3 is 16 residues long. V was shortened by 1 base and J by 8 bases, with 23 bases between the two germline ends.

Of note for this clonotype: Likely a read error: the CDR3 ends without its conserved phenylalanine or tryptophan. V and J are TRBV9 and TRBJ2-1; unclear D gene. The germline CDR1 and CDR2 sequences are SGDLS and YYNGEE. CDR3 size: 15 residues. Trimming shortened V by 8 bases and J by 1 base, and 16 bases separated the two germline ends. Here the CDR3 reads CASSPTVGSYNEQFI. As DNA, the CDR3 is TGTGCCAGTAGCCCTACGGTCGGGTCCTACAATGAGCAGTTCATC.

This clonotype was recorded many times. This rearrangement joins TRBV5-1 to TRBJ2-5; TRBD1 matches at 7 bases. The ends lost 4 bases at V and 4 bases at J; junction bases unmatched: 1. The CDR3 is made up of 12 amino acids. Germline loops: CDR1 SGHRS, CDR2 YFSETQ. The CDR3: CASSRQGETQYF. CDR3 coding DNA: TGCGCCAGCAGCCGACAGGGAGAGACCCAGTACTTC.

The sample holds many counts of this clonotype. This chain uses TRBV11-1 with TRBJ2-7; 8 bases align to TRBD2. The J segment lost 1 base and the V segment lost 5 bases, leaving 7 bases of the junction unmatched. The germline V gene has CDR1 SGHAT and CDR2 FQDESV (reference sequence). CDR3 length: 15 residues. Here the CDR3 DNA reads TGTGCCAGCAGCCCAAGCGGGAGAGGGTCCTACGAGCAGTACTTC. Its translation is CASSPSGRGSYEQYF. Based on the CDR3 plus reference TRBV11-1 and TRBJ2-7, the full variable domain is EAEVAQSPRYKITEKSQAVAFWCDPISGHATLYWYRQILGQGPELLVQFQDESVVDDSQLPKDRFSAERLKGVDSTLKIQPAELGDSAMYLCASSPSGRGSYEQYFGPGTRLTVT.

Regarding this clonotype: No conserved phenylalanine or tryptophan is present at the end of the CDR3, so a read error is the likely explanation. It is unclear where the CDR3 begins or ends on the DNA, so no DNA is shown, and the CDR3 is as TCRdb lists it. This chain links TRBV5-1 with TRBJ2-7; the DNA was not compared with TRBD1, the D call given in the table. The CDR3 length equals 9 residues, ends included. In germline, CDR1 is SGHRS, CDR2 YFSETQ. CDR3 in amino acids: CASSQGGLT.

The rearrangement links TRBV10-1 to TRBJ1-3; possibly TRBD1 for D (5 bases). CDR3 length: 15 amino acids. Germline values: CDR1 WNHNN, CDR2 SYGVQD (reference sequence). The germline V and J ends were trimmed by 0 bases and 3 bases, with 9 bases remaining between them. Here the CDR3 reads CASSESGTFGNTIYF. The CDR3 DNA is TGCGCCAGCAGTGAGTCCGGGACTTTTGGAAACACCATATATTTT.

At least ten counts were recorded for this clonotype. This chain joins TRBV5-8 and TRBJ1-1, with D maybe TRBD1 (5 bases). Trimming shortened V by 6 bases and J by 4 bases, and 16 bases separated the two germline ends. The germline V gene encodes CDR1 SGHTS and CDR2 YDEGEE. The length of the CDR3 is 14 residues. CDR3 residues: CASILWGSGTEAFF. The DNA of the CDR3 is TGTGCCAGCATTCTGTGGGGGTCAGGCACTGAAGCTTTCTTT.

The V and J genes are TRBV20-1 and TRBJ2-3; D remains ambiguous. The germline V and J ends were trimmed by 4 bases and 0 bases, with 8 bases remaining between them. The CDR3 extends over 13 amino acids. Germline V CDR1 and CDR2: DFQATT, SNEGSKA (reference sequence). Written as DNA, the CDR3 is TGCAGTGCTAACCTCATGAGCACAGATACGCAGTATTTT. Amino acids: CSANLMSTDTQYF.